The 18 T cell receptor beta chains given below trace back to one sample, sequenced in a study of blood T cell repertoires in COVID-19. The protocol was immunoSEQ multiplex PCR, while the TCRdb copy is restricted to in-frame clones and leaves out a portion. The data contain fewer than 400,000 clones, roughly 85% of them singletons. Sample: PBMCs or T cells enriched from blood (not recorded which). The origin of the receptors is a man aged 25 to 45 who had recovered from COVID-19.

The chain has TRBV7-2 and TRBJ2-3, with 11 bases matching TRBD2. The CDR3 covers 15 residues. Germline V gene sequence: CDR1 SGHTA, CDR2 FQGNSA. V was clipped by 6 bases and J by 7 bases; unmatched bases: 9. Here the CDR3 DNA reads TGTGCCAGCAGAGCGGATAGCGGGGGGGCCAATACGCAGTATTTT. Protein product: CASRADSGGANTQYF.

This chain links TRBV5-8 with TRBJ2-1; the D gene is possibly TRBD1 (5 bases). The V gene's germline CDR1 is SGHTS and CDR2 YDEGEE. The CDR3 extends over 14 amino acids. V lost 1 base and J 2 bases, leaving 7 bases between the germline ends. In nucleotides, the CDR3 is TGTGCCAGCAGCTTGAGGACAACCTACAATGAGCAGTTCTTC. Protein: CASSLRTTYNEQFF.

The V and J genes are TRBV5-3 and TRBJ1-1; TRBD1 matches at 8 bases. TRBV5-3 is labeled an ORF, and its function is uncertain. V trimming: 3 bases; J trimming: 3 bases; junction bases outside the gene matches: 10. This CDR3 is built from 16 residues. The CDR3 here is CARSCPLVDRDTEAFF. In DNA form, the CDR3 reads TGTGCCAGAAGCTGTCCCTTGGTGGACAGGGACACTGAAGCTTTCTTT.

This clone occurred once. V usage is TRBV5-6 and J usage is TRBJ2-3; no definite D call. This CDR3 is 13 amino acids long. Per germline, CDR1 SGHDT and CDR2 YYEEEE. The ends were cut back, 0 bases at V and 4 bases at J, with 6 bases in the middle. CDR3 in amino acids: CASSLGSPDTQYF. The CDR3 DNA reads TGTGCCAGCAGCTTGGGGAGTCCAGATACGCAGTATTTT.

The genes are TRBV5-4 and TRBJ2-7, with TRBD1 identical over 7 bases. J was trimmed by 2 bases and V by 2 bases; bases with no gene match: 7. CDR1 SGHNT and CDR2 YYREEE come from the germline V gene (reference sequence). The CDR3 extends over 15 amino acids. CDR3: CASSFLRGQTYEQYF. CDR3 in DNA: TGTGCCAGCAGCTTCCTTAGGGGACAGACCTACGAGCAGTACTTC.

CDR3 protein: CAWSSLVTAMNTEAFF. CDR3 bases: TGTGCCTGGAGTTCCCTGGTAACAGCCATGAACACTGAAGCTTTCTTT. V is TRBV30 and J is TRBJ1-1; D ambiguous. The V gene lost 2 bases and the J gene lost 0 bases, with 16 bases spanning the gap. Germline V gene lookup returns CDR1 GTSNPN and CDR2 SVGIG (reference sequence). The length of the CDR3 is 16 residues.

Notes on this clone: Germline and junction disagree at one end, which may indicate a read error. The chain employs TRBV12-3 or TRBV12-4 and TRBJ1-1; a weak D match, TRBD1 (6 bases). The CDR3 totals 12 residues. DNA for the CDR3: TGTGCCAGCACTCTGGGGGGGCAGGGGAGGATCTTT. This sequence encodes CASTLGGQGRIF.

The CDR3, as DNA: TGTGCCAGCAGTTTATGGGGGGACAATCAGCCCCAGCATTTT. It specifies CASSLWGDNQPQHF. The chain links TRBV27 to TRBJ1-5; D possibly corresponds to TRBD1 (5 bases). The CDR3 has 14 residues. V lost 1 base and J 3 bases, leaving 7 bases between the germline ends. Germline values: CDR1 MNHEY, CDR2 SMNVEV (reference sequence).

The CDR3 nucleotides are TGTGCCAGCAGCCCCCTCGCTACGAGGGCCAGCAACACTGAAGCTTTCTTT. This sequence encodes CASSPLATRASNTEAFF. The gene calls are TRBV7-3 and TRBJ1-1; D is undetermined. The ends were cut back, 5 bases at V and 2 bases at J, with 21 bases in the middle. The CDR3 has 17 amino acids. Germline-derived CDR1 and CDR2 are SGHTA and FQGTGA.

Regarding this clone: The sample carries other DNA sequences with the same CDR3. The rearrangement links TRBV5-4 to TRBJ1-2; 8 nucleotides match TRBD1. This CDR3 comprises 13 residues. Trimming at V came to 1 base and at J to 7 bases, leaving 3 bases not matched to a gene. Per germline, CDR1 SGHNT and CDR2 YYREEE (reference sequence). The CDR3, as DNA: TGTGCCAGCAGCTTGTCAGGGGGCGGTGGCTACACCTTC. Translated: CASSLSGGGGYTF. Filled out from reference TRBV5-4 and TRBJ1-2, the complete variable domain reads ETGVTQSPTHLIKTRGQQVTLRCSSQSGHNTVSWYQQALGQGPQFIFQYYREEENGRGNFPPRFSGLQFPNYSSELNVNALELDDSALYLCASSLSGGGGYTFGSGTRLTVV.

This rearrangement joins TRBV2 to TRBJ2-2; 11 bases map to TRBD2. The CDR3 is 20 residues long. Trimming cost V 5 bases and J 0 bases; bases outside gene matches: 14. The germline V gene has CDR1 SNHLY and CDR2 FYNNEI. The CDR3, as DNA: TGTGCCAGCAGTCAAACCAGAGGGACTAGCGGAGAGACGAACACCGGGGAGCTGTTTTTT. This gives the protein CASSQTRGTSGETNTGELFF.

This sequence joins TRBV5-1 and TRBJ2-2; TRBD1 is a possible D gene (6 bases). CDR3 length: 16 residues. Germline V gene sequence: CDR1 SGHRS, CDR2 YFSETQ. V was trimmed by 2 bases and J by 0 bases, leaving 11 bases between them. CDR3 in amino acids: CASSFGQTPNTGELFF. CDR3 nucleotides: TGCGCCAGCAGCTTTGGACAGACTCCGAACACCGGGGAGCTGTTTTTT.

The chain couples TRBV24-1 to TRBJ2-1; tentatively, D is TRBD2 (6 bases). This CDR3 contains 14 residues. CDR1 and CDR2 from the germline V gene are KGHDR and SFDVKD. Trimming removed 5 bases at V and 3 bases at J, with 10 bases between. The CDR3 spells CATSAGSSYNEQFF. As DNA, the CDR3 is TGTGCCACCAGTGCCGGGAGTAGCTACAATGAGCAGTTCTTC.

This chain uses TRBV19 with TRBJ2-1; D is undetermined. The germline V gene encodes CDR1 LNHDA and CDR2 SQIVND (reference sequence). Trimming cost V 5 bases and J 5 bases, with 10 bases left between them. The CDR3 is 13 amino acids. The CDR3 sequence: CASSYGANNEQFF. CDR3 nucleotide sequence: TGTGCCAGTAGTTACGGTGCAAACAATGAGCAGTTCTTC.

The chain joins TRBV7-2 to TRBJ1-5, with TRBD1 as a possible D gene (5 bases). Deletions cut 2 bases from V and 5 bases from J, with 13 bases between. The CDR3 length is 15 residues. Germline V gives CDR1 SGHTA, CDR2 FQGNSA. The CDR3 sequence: CASSLTRVGDQPQHF. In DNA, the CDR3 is TGTGCCAGCAGCTTAACCAGGGTGGGCGATCAGCCCCAGCATTTT.

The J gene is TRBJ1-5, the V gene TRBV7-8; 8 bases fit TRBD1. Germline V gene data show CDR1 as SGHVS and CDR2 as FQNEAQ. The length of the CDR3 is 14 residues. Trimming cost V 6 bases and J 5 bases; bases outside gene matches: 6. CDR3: CASRLQGADQPQHF. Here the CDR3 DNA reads TGTGCCAGCAGACTTCAGGGGGCTGATCAGCCCCAGCATTTT.

The CDR3 loop reads CASSLDWTLSSYEQYF. Here the CDR3 DNA reads TGTGCCAGCAGCTTAGATTGGACACTGAGCTCCTACGAGCAGTACTTC. The chain uses TRBV11-2 and TRBJ2-7, with D perhaps TRBD1 (5 bases). The CDR3 sequence is 16 residues long. Germline V gene lookup returns CDR1 SGHAT and CDR2 FQNNGV. The V end lost 0 bases, the J end lost 0 bases, and 12 bases lay between the germline ends.

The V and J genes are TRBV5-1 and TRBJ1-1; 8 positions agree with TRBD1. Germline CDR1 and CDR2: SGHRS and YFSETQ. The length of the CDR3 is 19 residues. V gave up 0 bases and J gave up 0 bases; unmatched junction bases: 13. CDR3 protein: CASSLVGTGLSRMNTEAFF. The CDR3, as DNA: TGCGCCAGCAGCTTGGTCGGGACAGGATTAAGTCGAATGAACACTGAAGCTTTCTTT.